These T cell receptor beta chains were read from a single sample in a study of technical replicates of blood from several donors. Measured with immunoSEQ multiplex PCR; TCRdb has only the in-frame clones, and not every one. The repertoire consists of under 85,000 clones, with 95% to 98% occurring once and the leading ten covering roughly 0.35%. The sequencing input was T cells isolated from PBMCs. These receptors came from a human donor in good health. Each CDR3 is given with its conserved first and last residue. D genes are given only for firm matches. The size entry is marked missing in some rows and otherwise reads once, few, many or a size class.

CDR3: CSVASPGTLYEQYF
DNA: TGCAGCGTTGCGAGCCCCGGGACACTCTACGAGCAGTACTTC
D: -
size: -
V: TRBV29-1
J: TRBJ2-7

CDR3: CASSEVGEAYGYTF
DNA: TGTGCCAGCAGCGAGGTTGGAGAGGCTTACGGCTACACCTTC
D: -
size: -
V: TRBV6-6
J: TRBJ1-2

CDR3: CASTPGQGAYNEQFF
DNA: TGCGCCAGCACCCCCGGACAGGGAGCTTACAATGAGCAGTTCTTC
D: TRBD1
size: -
V: TRBV5-1
J: TRBJ2-1

CDR3: CASSWARSTSGNGGDTDTQYF
DNA: TGCGCCAGCAGTTGGGCGAGATCGACTAGCGGAAATGGGGGGGATACAGATACGCAGTATTTT
D: TRBD2
size: -
V: TRBV10-1
J: TRBJ2-3

CDR3: CASSLARQGASIF
DNA: TGTGCCAGCAGCTTAGCAAGACAGGGGGCTTCCATCTTT
D: TRBD1
size: once
V: TRBV7-2
J: TRBJ1-1

CDR3: CASSPGLAGEGGSYEQYF
DNA: TGTGCCAGCAGCCCGGGACTAGCGGGAGAGGGGGGATCCTACGAGCAGTACTTC
D: TRBD2
size: -
V: TRBV9
J: TRBJ2-7

CDR3: CASSRTGDGYTF
DNA: TGTGCCAGCAGCAGGACAGGGGATGGCTACACCTTC
D: TRBD1
size: -
V: TRBV5-6
J: TRBJ1-2

CDR3: CASSPVGTPGTAGNTIYF
DNA: TGTGCCAGCAGCCCCGTCGGGACACCTGGCACGGCGGGAAACACCATATATTTT
D: -
size: -
V: TRBV9
J: TRBJ1-3

CDR3: CASSSNQYGRFGELFF
DNA: TGTGCCAGCAGCTCTAACCAATATGGGAGGTTCGGGGAGCTGTTTTTT
D: -
size: -
V: TRBV7-3
J: TRBJ2-2

CDR3: CASYWGGFNTEAFF
DNA: TGTGCCAGCTATTGGGGGGGGTTTAACACTGAAGCTTTCTTT
D: -
size: once
V: TRBV6-1
J: TRBJ1-1

CDR3: CASSERWLVRNEQFF
DNA: TGTGCCAGCAGTGAACGGTGGCTAGTTCGGAATGAGCAGTTCTTC
D: -
size: -
V: TRBV2
J: TRBJ2-1

CDR3: CASSVRTGETGELFF
DNA: TGTGCCAGCAGCGTAAGGACAGGGGAAACCGGGGAGCTGTTTTTT
D: TRBD1
size: -
V: TRBV9
J: TRBJ2-2

CDR3: CASRTSGKSDTQYF
DNA: TGTGCCAGCAGGACTAGCGGGAAGTCAGATACGCAGTATTTT
D: TRBD2
size: once
V: TRBV28
J: TRBJ2-3

CDR3: CASSPGGGNTGELFF
DNA: TGTGCCAGCAGCCCCGGGGGGGGGAACACCGGGGAGCTGTTTTTT
D: TRBD2
size: -
V: TRBV9
J: TRBJ2-2

CDR3: CASSRGTGSNEKLFF
DNA: TGTGCCAGCAGTCGAGGGACAGGGTCAAATGAAAAACTGTTTTTT
D: TRBD1
size: -
V: TRBV5-4
J: TRBJ1-4

CDR3: CASSLGTGLNTGELFF
DNA: TGCGCCAGCAGCTTGGGGACAGGGTTGAACACCGGGGAGCTGTTTTTT
D: TRBD1
size: -
V: TRBV5-1
J: TRBJ2-2

CDR3: CASSVRNGPYGYTF
DNA: TGTGCCAGCAGCGTGCGAAACGGTCCTTATGGCTACACCTTC
D: -
size: -
V: TRBV11-2
J: TRBJ1-2

CDR3: CASSHDSTGPDTGELFF
DNA: TGTGCCAGTAGCCACGATTCTACAGGGCCGGACACCGGGGAGCTGTTTTTT
D: -
size: -
V: TRBV19
J: TRBJ2-2

CDR3: CAWKAGQQYRLADSYEQYF
DNA: TGTGCCTGGAAGGCCGGACAGCAATATCGCCTAGCGGATTCCTACGAGCAGTACTTC
D: -
size: -
V: TRBV30
J: TRBJ2-7

CDR3: CASSRTSVANTEAFF
DNA: TGTGCCAGCAGCCGCACGTCGGTCGCTAACACTGAAGCTTTCTTT
D: -
size: -
V: TRBV16
J: TRBJ1-1

CDR3: CASSLRLAGIGEQYF
DNA: TGTGCCAGCAGCTTACGACTAGCGGGAATCGGCGAGCAGTACTTC
D: TRBD2
size: -
V: TRBV11-1
J: TRBJ2-7

CDR3: CASSFRTGATNYGYTF
DNA: TGTGCCAGCAGCTTCAGGACAGGGGCGACGAACTATGGCTACACCTTC
D: TRBD1
size: -
V: TRBV7-9
J: TRBJ1-2

CDR3: CASSYGRNTEAFF
DNA: TGTGCCAGCAGTTACGGCAGAAACACTGAAGCTTTCTTT
D: -
size: -
V: TRBV6-5
J: TRBJ1-1

CDR3: CASSYSFAGFNEQFF
DNA: TGTGCCAGCAGTTACTCGTTCGCAGGGTTCAATGAGCAGTTCTTC
D: -
size: -
V: TRBV6-5
J: TRBJ2-1

CDR3: CASTHDSFYNEQFF
DNA: TGTGCCAGCACCCACGACAGCTTTTACAATGAGCAGTTCTTC
D: -
size: -
V: TRBV7-9
J: TRBJ2-1

CDR3: CASSLERGVYEQYF
DNA: TGTGCCAGCAGCTTAGAGCGGGGGGTCTACGAGCAGTACTTC
D: TRBD2
size: -
V: TRBV11-2
J: TRBJ2-7

CDR3: CASSFSWGDSHNNQPQHF
DNA: TGTGCCAGCAGTTTCTCCTGGGGGGACAGCCATAACAATCAGCCCCAGCATTTT
D: TRBD1
size: -
V: TRBV28
J: TRBJ1-5

CDR3: CASSPGTGGPYEQYF
DNA: TGTGCCAGCAGTCCAGGGACAGGGGGACCCTACGAGCAGTACTTC
D: TRBD1
size: -
V: TRBV28
J: TRBJ2-7

CDR3: CASRSGYEQYF
DNA: TGTGCCAGCAGAAGCGGATACGAGCAGTACTTC
D: -
size: -
V: TRBV4-2
J: TRBJ2-7

CDR3: CASSHADTGSSELFF
DNA: TGCGCCAGCAGCCACGCCGACACAGGGTCGTCGGAGCTGTTTTTT
D: -
size: -
V: TRBV4-3
J: TRBJ2-2

CDR3: CASSLRFISQFF
DNA: TGTGCCAGCAGTCTTAGATTCATTTCTCAGTTCTTC
D: -
size: -
V: TRBV7-2
J: TRBJ2-1

CDR3: CASSPLGVSGEQYF
DNA: TGTGCCAGCAGTCCCCTAGGGGTGTCCGGCGAGCAGTACTTC
D: -
size: -
V: TRBV2
J: TRBJ2-7

CDR3: CASSLNGAYSNQPQHF
DNA: TGCGCCAGCAGCTTGAATGGGGCTTATAGCAATCAGCCCCAGCATTTT
D: -
size: -
V: TRBV5-1
J: TRBJ1-5

CDR3: CASSLQGFNTEAFF
DNA: TGTGCCAGCAGTTTGCAGGGATTCAACACTGAAGCTTTCTTT
D: -
size: -
V: TRBV27
J: TRBJ1-1

CDR3: CAISRTGLNTEAFF
DNA: TGTGCCATCTCGAGGACAGGGCTAAACACTGAAGCTTTCTTT
D: TRBD1
size: -
V: TRBV10-3
J: TRBJ1-1

CDR3: CASSQDMGLEEQFF
DNA: TGCGCCAGCAGCCAAGATATGGGGCTGGAGGAGCAGTTCTTC
D: -
size: -
V: TRBV4-3
J: TRBJ2-1

CDR3: CASSREGQGYEQYF
DNA: TGCGCCAGCAGCCGCGAAGGACAGGGGTACGAGCAGTACTTC
D: TRBD1
size: -
V: TRBV5-1
J: TRBJ2-7

CDR3: CASSYSTGAYEQYF
DNA: TGTGCCAGCAGTTACTCGACAGGGGCATACGAGCAGTACTTC
D: TRBD1
size: -
V: TRBV6-5
J: TRBJ2-7

CDR3: CASRCLDREVNEQYF
DNA: TGTGCAAGTCGCTGCCTCGACAGGGAAGTCAACGAGCAGTACTTC
D: -
size: -
V: TRBV12-2
J: TRBJ2-7

CDR3: CASSARLAEPYEQYF
DNA: TGTGCCAGTAGTGCTAGACTAGCCGAACCCTACGAGCAGTACTTC
D: TRBD2
size: -
V: TRBV19
J: TRBJ2-7

CDR3: CASSPVQGDYEQYF
DNA: TGTGCCAGCAGCCCCGTCCAGGGGGACTACGAGCAGTACTTC
D: TRBD1
size: -
V: TRBV7-2
J: TRBJ2-7

CDR3: CASSDSYEQYF
DNA: TGTGCCAGCTCGGACAGCTACGAGCAGTACTTC
D: -
size: once
V: TRBV6-5
J: TRBJ2-7

CDR3: CASSQVPAGEVSEQFF
DNA: TGCGCCAGCAGCCAAGTCCCAGCGGGAGAAGTTAGTGAGCAGTTCTTC
D: TRBD2
size: once
V: TRBV4-1
J: TRBJ2-1

CDR3: CASSFLAGEVGELFF
DNA: TGTGCCAGCAGCTTTTTAGCGGGAGAGGTCGGGGAGCTGTTTTTT
D: TRBD2
size: -
V: TRBV9
J: TRBJ2-2

CDR3: CASSTTGTGFSSGNTIYF
DNA: TGTGCCAGTAGTACAACCGGGACAGGGTTTAGCTCTGGAAACACCATATATTTT
D: TRBD1
size: -
V: TRBV19
J: TRBJ1-3

CDR3: CASSQGEDNYNEQFF
DNA: TGTGCCAGCAGCCAGGGGGAGGACAACTACAATGAGCAGTTCTTC
D: -
size: -
V: TRBV11-3
J: TRBJ2-1

CDR3: CASSPGGGSSYEQYF
DNA: TGTGCCAGCAGCCCGGGTGGGGGGAGCTCCTACGAGCAGTACTTC
D: -
size: -
V: TRBV6-1
J: TRBJ2-7

CDR3: CASSYRASGRLGEQFF
DNA: TGTGCCAGCAGTTACCGGGCTAGCGGGAGGTTGGGTGAGCAGTTCTTC
D: TRBD2
size: -
V: TRBV6-6
J: TRBJ2-1

CDR3: CASTNPGQVTPEAFF
DNA: TGTGCCAGCACCAACCCCGGACAGGTGACACCTGAAGCTTTCTTT
D: TRBD1
size: -
V: TRBV6-5
J: TRBJ1-1

CDR3: CASSRGLAGAPSTDTQYF
DNA: TGTGCCAGCAGCAGGGGACTAGCGGGAGCACCTAGCACAGATACGCAGTATTTT
D: TRBD2
size: -
V: TRBV7-9
J: TRBJ2-3